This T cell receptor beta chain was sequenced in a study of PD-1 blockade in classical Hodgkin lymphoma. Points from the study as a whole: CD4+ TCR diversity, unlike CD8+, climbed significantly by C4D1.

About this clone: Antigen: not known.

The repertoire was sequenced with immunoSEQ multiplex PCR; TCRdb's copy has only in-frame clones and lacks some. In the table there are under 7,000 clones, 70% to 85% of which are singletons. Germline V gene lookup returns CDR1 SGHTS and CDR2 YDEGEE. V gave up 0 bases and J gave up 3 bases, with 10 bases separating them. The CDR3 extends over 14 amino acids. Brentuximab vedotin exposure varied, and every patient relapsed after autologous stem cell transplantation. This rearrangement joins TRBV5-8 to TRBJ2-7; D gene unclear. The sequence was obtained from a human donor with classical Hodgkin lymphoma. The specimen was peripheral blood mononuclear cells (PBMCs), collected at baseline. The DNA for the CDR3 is TGTGCCAGCAGCTTGGAAGGGTCGGTCTACGAGCAGTACTTC. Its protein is CASSLEGSVYEQYF. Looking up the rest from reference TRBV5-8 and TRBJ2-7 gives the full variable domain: EAGVTQSPTHLIKTRGQQATLRCSPISGHTSVYWYQQALGLGLQFLLWYDEGEERNRGNFPPRFSGRQFPNYSSELNVNALELEDSALYLCASSLEGSVYEQYFGPGTRLTVT.